This entry features one TCR beta chain sequence. This clonotype was counted many times. No antigen is known for it. There are no base qualities to consult, and no much larger clone falls within one base. PBMCs were isolated by Ficoll-Paque density gradient centrifugation. The sample is drawn from a study of T-cell memory formation after mild COVID-19 (dated by TCRdb to 2020 to 2023). For the study in its entirety: TCR sequence clusters from the two donors were found to be largely donor specific. In two donors, T-cell clones that expanded and contracted after mild COVID-19 were tracked by sequencing TCRalpha and TCRbeta repertoires over time. The cohort comprised two young, previously healthy adult volunteers, one female and one male. Overall results and qualifications from the work: The study included only a couple of mild cases, and larger cohorts that include severe cases with pre-infection samples were judged to be necessary. Contracting CD4+ clones turned up mainly in the CM and EM memory subsets, whereas EMRA was where CD8+ clones were enriched. Clones contracting from day 15 to 85 had balanced CD4/CD8 phenotypes, while a second wave expanding from day 15 to 37 was biased towards CD4+. SARS-CoV-2 specificity was not confirmed for the second-wave clones peaking on day 37. Some responding clones were detected in pre-infection memory, suggesting pre-existing cross-reactive memory T cells joined the SARS-CoV-2 response.

Sequencing used an Illumina NovaSeq 6000. TCRalpha and TCRbeta cDNA libraries were built by 5'RACE with constant-segment primers, adding sample barcodes and unique molecular identifiers. RNA was extracted from every sample with Trizol reagent. Library amplification was performed in two PCR steps, and a second sample barcode and Illumina TruSeq adapters were introduced in the second step. Sequencing of the libraries was done on an Illumina NovaSeq, producing 2 x 150 bp paired-end reads. The paper's data handling went like this. Demultiplexing of reads and collapsing into UMI-guided consensus sequences were performed with migec v1.2.7. Using mixcr v2.1.11, UMI consensuses were aligned to TRA and TRB V and J templates and then assembled into clonotypes. Expanded or contracted clonotypes were those called significant by both edgeR and NoisET, with noise models trained on biological replicates. For edgeR calls, the cutoffs were a false discovery rate-adjusted p below 0.01 and a log2 fold-change threshold of 1. As an exploratory analysis of dynamics, PCA with hierarchical clustering was applied to max-normalized trajectories of the 1000 most abundant clonotypes. Each responding clone was given a CD4 or CD8 phenotype based on the CD4+ and CD8+ repertoires, which had been sequenced separately. TCRdb reprocessed the public reads (quality trimming at Q25 with fastp, clone calling with MiXCR) and kept in-frame beta chains. Every distinct CDR3 protein forms one entry, paired with its most common genes and DNA. It is TCRdb's table, rather than the study itself, that gives the V and J calls and clone size. For this sample the table gives about 130,000 distinct CDR3 sequences, of which 15% to 20% were detected only once. The ten most abundant clones make up about 5% of the sample.

The germline ends are 8 bases apart after V is trimmed by 2 bases and J by 0 bases. From the cysteine through the phenylalanine, the CDR3 covers 14 amino acids. The DNA shown is the 42-base CDR3, in frame from base 1. CDR1 and CDR2 are read off the germline V gene as LGHNA and YSLEER. The sequenced sample consisted of PBMCs or a T cell subset sorted from them (not recorded which). The chain uses TRBV4-3 and TRBJ2-7; perhaps TRBD1 is the D gene, with 6 bases matching. The sequence was collected from a man in his late teens or twenties who had mild COVID-19 (a few samples of this study predate the infection). The sample titles of this study are shuffled in the database, so cell type and time point are left out; the donor was told from shared clones. The CDR3 has the sequence CASSQRQASYEQYF. At the DNA level, the sequence is TGCGCCAGCAGCCAAAGACAGGCCTCCTACGAGCAGTACTTC.